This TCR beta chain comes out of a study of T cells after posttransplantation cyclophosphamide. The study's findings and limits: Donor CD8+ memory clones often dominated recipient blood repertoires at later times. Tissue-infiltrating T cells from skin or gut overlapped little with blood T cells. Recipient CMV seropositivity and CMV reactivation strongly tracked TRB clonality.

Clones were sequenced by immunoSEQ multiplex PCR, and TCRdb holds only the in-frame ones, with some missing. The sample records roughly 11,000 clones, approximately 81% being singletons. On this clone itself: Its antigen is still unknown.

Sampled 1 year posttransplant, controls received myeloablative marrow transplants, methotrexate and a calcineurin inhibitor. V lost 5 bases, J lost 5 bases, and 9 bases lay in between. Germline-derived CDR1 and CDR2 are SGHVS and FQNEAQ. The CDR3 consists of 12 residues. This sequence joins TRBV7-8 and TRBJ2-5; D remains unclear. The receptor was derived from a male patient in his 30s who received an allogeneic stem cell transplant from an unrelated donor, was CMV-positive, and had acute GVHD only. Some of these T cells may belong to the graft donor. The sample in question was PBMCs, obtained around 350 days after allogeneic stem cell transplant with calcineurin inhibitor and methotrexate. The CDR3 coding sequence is TGTGCCAGCAGCCTTATGCGGGAGACCCAGTACTTC. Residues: CASSLMRETQYF.